The rows below give T cell receptor beta chains drawn from one sample of a study of response to subunit inactivated influenza vaccine. TCRdb analysed the RT-PCR reads with MiXCR anew, one entry per CDR3 protein. The data show fewer than 800,000 distinct CDR3 sequences, 15% to 17% seen once. Here the sequenced sample was PBMCs from blood, taken roughly 12 days after vaccination. These receptors all stem from a man between 50 and 59 years old who received an inactivated influenza vaccine. The CDR3 runs from the conserved cysteine through the conserved F or W. Fields, in order: J gene, V gene, clone size, D gene, CDR3 DNA, CDR3 protein. A D gene is named only where the DNA matches it firmly. The listing skips clone size in some rows; elsewhere it reads once, few, many or a size class.

>TRBJ1-1|TRBV29-1|NA|NA
TGCAGCGTTGGCCCCTCCGGTGTAGGAGGTGAAGCTTTCTTT
CSVGPSGVGGEAFF
>TRBJ2-2|TRBV3-1|NA|NA
TGTGCCAGCAGCCAACCCGGGAACATCGGGGAGCTGTTTTTT
CASSQPGNIGELFF
>TRBJ1-1|TRBV20-1|few|NA
TGCAGTGCTAGAGTTTCCCCGAACACTGAAGCTTTCTTT
CSARVSPNTEAFF
>TRBJ1-1|TRBV29-1|many|NA
TGCAGCGTTGCCTTGTCTGTGAACACTGAAGCTTTCTTT
CSVALSVNTEAFF
>TRBJ1-1|TRBV4-1|NA|NA
TGCGCCAGCAGCCAAGAGTGGGGGGGGTGGGAAGCTTTCTTT
CASSQEWGGWEAFF
>TRBJ2-1|TRBV7-8|few|TRBD2
TGTGCCAGCAGCGCGGGACTAGCGAGGGGGAACAATGAGCAGTTCTTC
CASSAGLARGNNEQFF
>TRBJ2-7|TRBV12-3/TRBV12-4|many|NA
TGTGCCAGCAGTGCCTTACTCGGAACCTCCTACGAGCAGTACTTC
CASSALLGTSYEQYF
>TRBJ1-1|TRBV20-1|few|NA
TGCAGTGCTAGAGTCTTTTTGAACACTGAAGCTTTCTTT
CSARVFLNTEAFF
>TRBJ2-3|TRBV29-1|few|NA
TGCAGCGTTGAATCGTGGGGACAGCAGTATTTT
CSVESWGQQYF
>TRBJ2-1|TRBV5-5|NA|NA
TGTGCCAGCAGCTTGGCGGGGTCAAGGGAGCAGTTCTTC
CASSLAGSREQFF
>TRBJ1-2|TRBV6-5|NA|TRBD1
TGTGCCAGCAGTTCCCCGACAGGGATCTATGGCTACACCTTC
CASSSPTGIYGYTF
>TRBJ2-1|TRBV5-1|NA|TRBD2
TGCGCCAGCAGCTTGGTAGCGGGGCGAGGGTACAATGAGCAGTTCTTC
CASSLVAGRGYNEQFF
>TRBJ2-2|TRBV7-2|NA|NA
TGTGCCAGCAGCTTAGTACACAACACCGGGGAGCTGTTTTTT
CASSLVHNTGELFF
>TRBJ1-2|TRBV28|NA|NA
TGTGCCAGCAGTTTACCCGTCTATGGCTACACCTTC
CASSLPVYGYTF
>TRBJ2-3|TRBV28|few|NA
TGTGCCAGCAGTTCCTCCCCCCTAGATACGCAGTATTTT
CASSSSPLDTQYF
>TRBJ2-2|TRBV6-5|few|TRBD1
TGTGCCAGCAGTTATAGTACAGGGGGAACCGGGGAGCTGTTTTTT
CASSYSTGGTGELFF
>TRBJ2-1|TRBV20-1|many|TRBD2
TGCAGTGCTAGAGATCTAGCGGGGGTGGGCGATGAGCAGTTCTTC
CSARDLAGVGDEQFF
>TRBJ2-1|TRBV5-1|NA|TRBD2
TGCGCCAGCAGCCTGACAGAGGGATTTCTAGCGGGAGTCGGGAACAATGAGCAGTTCTTC
CASSLTEGFLAGVGNNEQFF
>TRBJ2-7|TRBV15|NA|NA
TGTGCCACCAGCAGAGATGAGGGCCACGAGCAGTACTTC
CATSRDEGHEQYF
>TRBJ2-2|TRBV20-1|few|TRBD1
TGCAGTGCTAGAGATCCCGGGACAGGGGACGCCGGGGAGCTGTTTTTT
CSARDPGTGDAGELFF
>TRBJ1-1|TRBV4-2|NA|NA
TGTGCCAGCAGCCAAGATCCGGGAGCGCCATGGACTGAAGCTTTCTTT
CASSQDPGAPWTEAFF
>TRBJ2-3|TRBV20-1|NA|NA
TGCAGTGCCGTACTAGGTTTTTCCGCAGATACGCAGTATTTT
CSAVLGFSADTQYF
>TRBJ2-2|TRBV7-2|NA|NA
TGTGCCAGCAGCCCGACAGCCCAGAACCTGTTTTTT
CASSPTAQNLFF
>TRBJ2-5|TRBV6-5|NA|NA
TGTGCCAGCAGTTACTTCAGGGGCCAAGGGGGAGAGACCCAGTACTTC
CASSYFRGQGGETQYF
>TRBJ2-4|TRBV18|few|NA
TGTGCCAGCTCGTACAGAGATAACATTCAGTACTTC
CASSYRDNIQYF
>TRBJ2-7|TRBV28|few|TRBD2
TGTGCCAGCAGTTTTGGGACTAGCCCTTACGAGCAGTACTTC
CASSFGTSPYEQYF
>TRBJ2-7|TRBV6-5|NA|TRBD2
TGTGCCAGCAGTTACTCGGGGACTAGCAGCTCCTACGAGCAGTACTTC
CASSYSGTSSSYEQYF
>TRBJ2-7|TRBV4-3|NA|NA
TGCGCCAGCAGCCAGGGGATGCGGGCAACCTACGAGCAGTACTTC
CASSQGMRATYEQYF
>TRBJ2-5|TRBV9|few|NA
TGTGCCAGCAGCGTAGAAGTGGGGAGAGAGACCCAGTACTTC
CASSVEVGRETQYF
>TRBJ2-7|TRBV2|NA|NA
TGTGCCGAAGGGGGAAACTCCTACGAGCAGTACTTC
CAEGGNSYEQYF
>TRBJ2-2|TRBV4-1|NA|NA
TGCGCCAGCAGCCAAGAGGCACAGGGAGTCGGGGAGCTGTTTTTT
CASSQEAQGVGELFF
>TRBJ1-2|TRBV7-2|many|TRBD1
TGTGCCAGCAGCCCCGGGACAGTACATGGCTACACCTTC
CASSPGTVHGYTF
>TRBJ2-3|TRBV5-1|few|TRBD2
TGCGCCAGCAGCGGGGGACTAGCGTCGAAAGATACGCAGTATTTT
CASSGGLASKDTQYF
>TRBJ2-7|TRBV18|many|NA
TGTGCCAGCTCAGATCCCCACGGCGGTTACGAGCAGTACTTC
CASSDPHGGYEQYF
>TRBJ1-1|TRBV2|many|NA
TGTGCCAGCTCGCTGGAGGACACTGAAGCTTTCTTT
CASSLEDTEAFF
>TRBJ1-1|TRBV20-1|NA|NA
TGCAGTGCTAGCTATACAGGTCATGGGGGTGAAGCTTTCTTT
CSASYTGHGGEAFF
>TRBJ1-2|TRBV9|few|NA
TGTGCCAGCAGCGTAGACACCAGCTATGGCTACACCTTC
CASSVDTSYGYTF
>TRBJ2-7|TRBV21-1|NA|NA
TGTGCCAGCATCTGGGATAGCGTATACGAGCAGTACTTC
CASIWDSVYEQYF
>TRBJ2-3|TRBV6-2/TRBV6-3|NA|NA
TGTGCCATCCGAGGAGTGGGAGCAACAGATACGCAGTATTTT
CAIRGVGATDTQYF
>TRBJ1-5|TRBV9|NA|NA
TGTGCCAGCAGCGTACAGGCCGGTCAGCCCCAGCATTTT
CASSVQAGQPQHF
>TRBJ1-2|TRBV5-1|NA|TRBD1
TGCGCCAGCGGCCCACAGGGGAACTATGGCTACACCTTC
CASGPQGNYGYTF
>TRBJ2-3|TRBV5-5|few|NA
TGTGCCAGCAGCCGGAGCACAGGGAGCACAGATACGCAGTATTTT
CASSRSTGSTDTQYF
>TRBJ2-7|TRBV28|NA|TRBD1
TGTGCCAGCAGTTTGAGGGGACAGGGCGATTATCCCTACGAGCAGTACTTC
CASSLRGQGDYPYEQYF
>TRBJ2-5|TRBV4-2|NA|TRBD1
TGTGCCAGCAGCGCCCGGGACAGGGGGCGAGAGACCCAGTACTTC
CASSARDRGRETQYF
>TRBJ1-2|TRBV4-3|NA|NA
TGCGCCAGCAGCCAAGAGGGCGGACGGAACTATGGCTACACCTTC
CASSQEGGRNYGYTF
>TRBJ2-1|TRBV6-6|NA|TRBD1
TGTGCCAGCACCGGACAGGTCCATGAGCAGTTCTTC
CASTGQVHEQFF
>TRBJ2-1|TRBV20-1|NA|TRBD2
TGCAGTGCTAGAGCGGGGCTAGCGGCCTACAATGAGCAGTTCTTC
CSARAGLAAYNEQFF
>TRBJ2-5|TRBV28|few|NA
TGTGCCAGCAGTTCCCACGCCCCGGAGACCCAGTACTTC
CASSSHAPETQYF
>TRBJ2-1|TRBV5-1|few|TRBD1
TGCGCCAGCAGCCTCCCCGGACAGGGGAATCATGAGCAGTTCTTC
CASSLPGQGNHEQFF
>TRBJ2-3|TRBV6-2/TRBV6-3|NA|NA
TGTGCCAGCAGTTACTGGGGAGAGTTTATCACAGATACGCAGTATTTT
CASSYWGEFITDTQYF
>TRBJ2-1|TRBV15|NA|TRBD1
TGTGCCACCAGCAGGGAGACAGGGAACAATGAGCAGTTCTTC
CATSRETGNNEQFF
>TRBJ1-1|TRBV20-1|NA|TRBD1
TGCAGTGCAAGTCCGGGACAGGGTATAAACACTGAAGCTTTCTTT
CSASPGQGINTEAFF
>TRBJ2-7|TRBV7-6|few|NA
TGTGCCAGCAGCTGGGACGGGGCCGAGCAGTACTTC
CASSWDGAEQYF